The rows below give T cell receptor beta chains drawn from one sample of a study of radiation and T cells in renal cell carcinoma. Using immunoSEQ multiplex PCR, the repertoire was profiled, and TCRdb retains in-frame clones only, with some absent. In the table there are about 140,000 clones, around four fifths of which are singletons. This sample comprised blood, obtained from a patient whose treatment included radiotherapy and nephrectomy. The receptor set was obtained from a woman between 50 and 59 years old with renal cell carcinoma. CDR3s include the opening cysteine and the closing phenylalanine or tryptophan. The order of the fields is clone size, D gene, CDR3 length, J gene, V gene, CDR3 protein, CDR3 DNA. The D gene is left open where the match is weak. Clone sizes are given selectively: once, few, many, or a class where the clone is expanded.

>NA|NA|14|TRBJ2-7|TRBV10-3
CAISSTGSSYEQYF
TGTGCCATCAGTTCTACCGGGAGCTCCTACGAGCAGTACTTC
>once|NA|13|TRBJ1-4|TRBV7-7
CASSLVANEKLFF
TGTGCCAGCAGCTTAGTCGCTAATGAAAAACTGTTTTTT
>NA|NA|13|TRBJ2-7|TRBV4-3
CASSQAVSYEQYF
TGCGCCAGCAGCCAAGCAGTTTCCTACGAGCAGTACTTC
>NA|TRBD1|14|TRBJ2-7|TRBV5-1
CASSFDRGLSEQYF
TGCGCCAGCAGCTTCGACAGGGGCCTTAGCGAGCAGTACTTC
>NA|NA|14|TRBJ2-7|TRBV14
CASSQGSGSYEQYF
TGTGCCAGCAGCCAAGGGTCCGGCTCCTACGAGCAGTACTTC
>few|TRBD1|13|TRBJ1-2|TRBV5-1
CASSGTGAGGYTF
TGCGCCAGCAGCGGGACAGGGGCTGGTGGCTACACCTTC
>NA|NA|17|TRBJ1-3|TRBV19
CASRSRGTQSAGNTIYF
TGTGCCAGTCGCTCGAGGGGGACCCAGTCCGCTGGAAACACCATATATTTT
>medium-sized|NA|12|TRBJ2-7|TRBV4-2
CASVSNSYEQYF
TGTGCCAGCGTCTCAAACTCCTACGAGCAGTACTTC
>NA|NA|13|TRBJ2-2|TRBV28
CASFGRNTGELFF
TGTGCCAGCTTTGGGCGGAACACCGGGGAGCTGTTTTTT
>NA|NA|15|TRBJ2-3|TRBV2
CASSFSPGSADTQYF
TGTGCCAGCAGTTTTAGCCCCGGTTCCGCAGATACGCAGTATTTT
>once|NA|12|TRBJ2-7|TRBV11-2
CASRKGGYEQYF
TGTGCCAGCAGAAAAGGGGGGTACGAGCAGTACTTC
>NA|NA|16|TRBJ2-1|TRBV25-1
CASSEYRSNPGNEQFF
TGTGCCAGCAGTGAATATCGGAGCAACCCAGGGAATGAGCAGTTCTTC
>NA|NA|13|TRBJ1-1|TRBV6-5
CASSRLLNTEAFF
TGTGCCAGCAGTCGACTCCTGAACACTGAAGCTTTCTTT
>NA|NA|14|TRBJ1-4|TRBV27
CASSFFGHDEKLFF
TGTGCCAGCAGTTTCTTCGGACACGATGAAAAACTGTTTTTT
>NA|NA|13|TRBJ2-7|TRBV6-6
CASSRVRVGEQYF
TGTGCCAGCTCTAGAGTCAGGGTGGGAGAGCAGTACTTC
>once|TRBD2|14|TRBJ2-7|TRBV7-2
CASRTGTSVSEQYF
TGTGCCAGCAGAACCGGGACTAGCGTTAGCGAGCAGTACTTC
>NA|NA|15|TRBJ1-3|TRBV5-1
CASSSGSGRGNTIYF
TGCGCCAGCAGCTCGGGGTCGGGGAGGGGAAACACCATATATTTT
>NA|TRBD2|17|TRBJ2-1|TRBV9
CASSSRGTSGRSDEQFF
TGTGCCAGCAGCTCCAGGGGCACTAGCGGGAGGAGCGATGAGCAGTTCTTC
>NA|NA|12|TRBJ2-6|TRBV13
CASSPRDAPAFF
TGTGCCAGCAGCCCTCGGGACGCCCCGGCATTTTTC
>few|TRBD2|12|TRBJ2-7|TRBV29-1
CSVGTRVDEQYF
TGCAGCGTCGGGACTAGAGTCGACGAGCAGTACTTC
>NA|NA|15|TRBJ1-1|TRBV18
CASSAGDIGDTEAFF
TGTGCCAGCTCGGCGGGGGATATTGGGGACACTGAAGCTTTCTTT
>NA|TRBD2|17|TRBJ2-2|TRBV5-4
CASSPPGAGANTGELFF
TGTGCCAGCAGCCCTCCTGGTGCGGGGGCGAACACCGGGGAGCTGTTTTTT
>few|NA|16|TRBJ1-1|TRBV7-9
CASSIRGPIPNTEAFF
TGTGCCAGCAGCATCAGGGGTCCGATTCCGAACACTGAAGCTTTCTTT
>few|NA|12|TRBJ1-6|TRBV30
CAWSNKDSPLHF
TGTGCCTGGAGTAACAAGGATTCACCCCTCCACTTT
>NA|NA|13|TRBJ1-2|TRBV28
CASSLAAWYGYTF
TGTGCCAGCAGTTTAGCAGCGTGGTATGGCTACACCTTC
>NA|TRBD2|15|TRBJ2-1|TRBV9
CASSPIAGVLNEQFF
TGTGCCAGCAGCCCCATAGCGGGAGTTCTGAATGAGCAGTTCTTC
>NA|TRBD1|11|TRBJ2-7|TRBV6-5
CASSIQGVQYF
TGTGCCAGCAGCATCCAGGGGGTGCAGTACTTC
>NA|TRBD1|17|TRBJ1-5|TRBV15
CATSRDWTGSSNQPQHF
TGTGCCACCAGCAGAGATTGGACAGGCTCTAGCAATCAGCCCCAGCATTTT
>NA|TRBD1|14|TRBJ2-1|TRBV10-1
CASSRDRDPNEQFF
TGCGCCAGCAGCCGGGACAGGGATCCCAATGAGCAGTTCTTC
>NA|NA|12|TRBJ1-3|TRBV29-1
CSVRTSGNTIYF
TGCAGCGTTCGGACATCTGGAAACACCATATATTTT
>NA|TRBD2|15|TRBJ2-1|TRBV9
CASSLGTSRGNEQFF
TGTGCCAGCAGCCTGGGGACTAGCCGGGGCAATGAGCAGTTCTTC
>NA|NA|15|TRBJ1-4|TRBV5-1
CASSPTPGTNEKLFF
TGCGCCAGCAGCCCTACCCCAGGAACTAATGAAAAACTGTTTTTT
>NA|TRBD1|16|TRBJ2-7|TRBV28
CASSFLDRGRSYEQYF
TGTGCCAGCAGCTTTTTGGACAGGGGGCGGTCCTACGAGCAGTACTTC
>once|NA|11|TRBJ2-3|TRBV18
CASSLGDTQYF
TGTGCCAGCTCACTGGGGGATACGCAGTATTTT
>NA|NA|13|TRBJ2-7|TRBV7-9
CASSPGGAYEQYF
TGTGCCAGCAGCCCAGGTGGAGCCTACGAGCAGTACTTC
>NA|TRBD1|16|TRBJ2-2|TRBV28
CASQPFGQGGPGELFF
TGTGCCAGCCAACCATTCGGACAGGGAGGTCCCGGGGAGCTGTTTTTT
>NA|NA|16|TRBJ1-1|TRBV23-1
CASNQGQGVKYAEAFF
TGCGCCAGCAATCAGGGGCAGGGTGTAAAGTACGCTGAAGCTTTCTTT
>NA|TRBD1|15|TRBJ2-7|TRBV14
CASSQTGTGIYEQYF
TGTGCCAGCAGCCAAACCGGGACAGGGATCTACGAGCAGTACTTC
>NA|NA|15|TRBJ2-3|TRBV7-2
CASSYSGPNTDTQYF
TGTGCCAGCAGCTACAGCGGGCCTAACACAGATACGCAGTATTTT